These 10 T cell receptor beta chains came from one sample sequenced in a study of blood T cell repertoires in COVID-19. TCRdb keeps only in-frame clones here, not all; method: immunoSEQ multiplex PCR. Of under 350,000 clones in the sample, around nine tenths were seen once. Sequencing was performed on peripheral blood. The receptors were sampled from a man aged 35 to 55 with acute or convalescent COVID-19.

This clone has only one observation. Other DNA sequences within the sample encode an identical CDR3. The V call is TRBV5-4, the J call TRBJ2-7; 10 bases agree with TRBD1. Germline V CDR1 and CDR2: SGHNT, YYREEE (reference sequence). Losses at the gene ends were 4 bases for V and 2 bases for J; bases not matched to a gene: 3. The CDR3 contains 14 residues. The CDR3 loop is CASSPGTGAYEQYF. CDR3 coding DNA: TGTGCCAGCAGCCCCGGGACAGGGGCCTACGAGCAGTACTTC.

The rearrangement uses TRBV5-5 and TRBJ1-2; 7 bases fit TRBD1. The length of the CDR3 is 14 residues. Trimming cost V 3 bases and J 2 bases; bases outside gene matches: 4. Per the germline V gene, CDR1 is SGHKS and CDR2 is YYEKEE (reference sequence). CDR3 DNA sequence: TGTGCCAGCAGCTGGACAGGCCTGAACTATGGCTACACCTTC. Residues: CASSWTGLNYGYTF. Full variable domain (missing parts from reference TRBV5-5 and TRBJ1-2): DAGVTQSPTHLIKTRGQQVTLRCSPISGHKSVSWYQQVLGQGPQFIFQYYEKEERGRGNFPDRFSARQFPNYSSELNVNALLLGDSALYLCASSWTGLNYGYTFGSGTRLTVV.

This chain links TRBV2 with TRBJ1-5; tentative D call: TRBD1 (6 bases). CDR3 length: 15 residues. Germline V gene data show CDR1 as SNHLY and CDR2 as FYNNEI. V lost 3 bases and J lost 2, with 11 bases in between. The CDR3 here is CASSESGGGNQPQHF. DNA of the CDR3: TGTGCCAGCAGTGAGTCTGGGGGCGGCAATCAGCCCCAGCATTTT.

The rearrangement uses TRBV15 and TRBJ1-5, with 8 bases aligning to TRBD1. CDR3 length: 14 residues. V dropped 7 bases and J dropped 5; count of bases not matched to a gene: 7. In germline, CDR1 is LNHNV, CDR2 YYDKDF (reference sequence). CDR3 in DNA: TGTGCCACCAATCGACAGGGGCGGGATCAGCCCCAGCATTTT. Protein: CATNRQGRDQPQHF.

This clone was found a few times. The chain is built from TRBV11-2 and TRBJ1-2; D is ambiguous. V shed 1 base and J shed 4 bases, with 4 bases lying between them. CDR1 is SGHAT and CDR2 is FQNNGV in the germline V gene. This CDR3 region has 12 residues. CDR3 sequence (DNA): TGTGCCAGCAGCTTAGCCAGCTATGGCTACACCTTC. Its translation is CASSLASYGYTF.

The chain joins TRBV3-1 (or the pseudogene TRBV3-2) to TRBJ1-4; perhaps TRBD1 as D (6 bases). V was clipped by 4 bases and J by 0 bases, with 9 bases between them. This CDR3 spans 15 amino acids. Looked up from germline, CDR1 is LGHDT and CDR2 is YNNKEL (reference sequence). The CDR3 reads CASSLRQATNEKLFF. CDR3 nucleotide sequence: TGTGCCAGCAGCCTCCGACAGGCAACTAATGAAAAACTGTTTTTT.

V and J are TRBV10-3 and TRBJ1-2, with 7 bases identical to TRBD1. Losses at the gene ends were 9 bases for V and 6 bases for J; bases not matched to a gene: 13. Germline lookup yields CDR1 ENHRY and CDR2 SYGVKD. The CDR3 runs 14 residues. CDR3 coding DNA: TGTGCCATTCCTAGGCCAGGGGGATCGAATGGCTACACCTTC. It encodes CAIPRPGGSNGYTF.

The V and J genes are TRBV11-3 and TRBJ2-1; 12 bases line up with TRBD2. Germline V lookup: CDR1 SGHNT, CDR2 YENEEA. Germline trimming cut 1 base from V and 1 base from J; bases unmatched to any gene: 8. The CDR3 runs 19 residues. The CDR3 DNA reads as TGTGCCAGCAGCTTAGGACTAGCGGGGGAGGTGAGGTCCTACAATGAGCAGTTCTTC. Protein product: CASSLGLAGEVRSYNEQFF.

The chain carries TRBV2 and TRBJ1-2, with 7 positions matching TRBD1. The J segment lost 2 bases and the V segment lost 4 bases, leaving 4 bases of the junction unmatched. This CDR3 comprises 14 residues. Germline loops: CDR1 SNHLY, CDR2 FYNNEI. For the CDR3, the DNA is TGTGCCAGCAGTGTACTACAGGGGAACTATGGCTACACCTTC. Its translation: CASSVLQGNYGYTF. Full variable domain (outside the CDR3, taken from reference TRBV2 and TRBJ1-2): EPEVTQTPSHQVTQMGQEVILRCVPISNHLYFYWYRQILGQKVEFLVSFYNNEISEKSEIFDDQFSVERPDGSNFTLKIRSTKLEDSAMYFCASSVLQGNYGYTFGSGTRLTVV.

The rearrangement joins TRBV6-5 to TRBJ2-7; possibly TRBD2 for D (5 bases). This CDR3 contains 15 residues. V lost 2 bases to trimming and J lost 4 bases, with 15 bases between them. CDR1 and CDR2 (germline): MNHEY, SVGAGI. The CDR3 sequence: CASSYDRGPAYEQYF. The CDR3 DNA follows: TGTGCCAGCAGTTACGATCGGGGTCCGGCTTACGAGCAGTACTTC.